A single T cell receptor (beta chain) is shown here with its context. On average, the one heparinised blood draw given by each donor was around 120 mL. The source of the sample is a study of beta chain features in type 1 diabetes. V gave up 1 base and J gave up 8 bases, with 9 bases separating them. Germline V gene lookup returns CDR1 MNHEY and CDR2 SMNVEV (reference sequence). This CDR3 spans 13 amino acids. Of the isolated RNA, all was reverse transcribed, and so the sequenced material was expressed TCRB transcripts. Profiling relied on immunoSEQ multiplex PCR, and the TCRdb table lists in-frame clones only, not all of them. The table lists 900,000 or so clones, roughly 15% of them singletons.

The specimen sequenced was naive CD4+ T cells from blood. The V call is TRBV27, the J call TRBJ2-1, with D possibly being TRBD1 or TRBD2 (5 bases each). The receptor was isolated from a woman younger than 35 in good health. The DNA of the CDR3 is TGTGCCAGCAGTTTATACCAGGGAGATGAGCAGTTCTTC. Translation: CASSLYQGDEQFF.